This T cell receptor (beta chain) was observed in a study of OX40 agonist ivuxolimab in advanced cancers. Some clones are missing from TCRdb's copy, which holds only in-frame ones; the method was immunoSEQ multiplex PCR. This sample has some 19,000 clones, with 65% to 70% found just once. The V gene end was trimmed by 4 bases and the J gene end by 6 bases; junction bases not matched to a gene: 11. The CDR3 length is 16 residues. Germline loops: CDR1 SGHAT, CDR2 FQNNGV. The source of this sequence is an adult with an advanced solid tumor such as melanoma, head and neck, liver or kidney cancer. The sample consisted of CD4+ or CD8+ T cells sorted from blood, taken in a trial of the OX40 agonist ivuxolimab. The V and J genes are TRBV11-2 and TRBJ1-4; TRBD1 matches 7 bases. The CDR3 DNA reads as TGTGCCAGCAGCTCCATATCCCAGGGGGGTGATGAAAAACTGTTTTTT. This translates into CASSSISQGGDEKLFF.